This T cell receptor beta chain was recorded in a study of blood T cell repertoires in COVID-19. As originally analysed: The assay estimated nucleated cells by amplifying reference gene primers. Produced via immunoSEQ multiplex PCR; TCRdb's table is partial and in-frame only. D and trimming were read from the DNA, whereas the V and J calls and clone size are those reported in that table. The sample includes over 200,000 clones, approximately 91% of them seen just once. Germline values: CDR1 LNHDA, CDR2 SQIVND (reference sequence). With 2 bases removed from V and 5 bases from J, the gap between germline ends came to 18 bases. The CDR3 loop spans 16 amino acids.

The TCR sequence derives from a woman between 55 and 75 years old with acute or convalescent COVID-19. V and J are TRBV19 and TRBJ1-2; D possibly corresponds to TRBD1 (6 bases). Sequenced: peripheral blood. CDR3 sequence reads: CASSIMEGGQGYGYTF. The CDR3 bases are TGTGCCAGTAGTATAATGGAAGGGGGACAAGGGTATGGCTACACCTTC.